Listed below are T cell receptor beta chains from one sample, sequenced in a study of blood T cells in healthy people across ages. TCRdb redid the calling of the 5' RACE reads with MiXCR, one entry per CDR3 protein. Of about 590,000 distinct CDR3 sequences in the sample, roughly 31% were seen once. The specimen was blood. The receptors were gathered from a woman older than 75 in good health. CDR3s include the opening cysteine and the closing phenylalanine or tryptophan. D genes are given only for firm matches. Clone size is stated in some rows and not others, as once, few, many or a class when expanded.

V	J	D	size	CDR3	DNA
TRBV4-2	TRBJ1-4	NA	NA	CASSQRTDKGVKLFF	TGTGCCAGCAGCCAAAGGACCGATAAGGGCGTAAAACTGTTTTTT
TRBV24-1	TRBJ1-5	NA	NA	CASSFSRDQPPHF	TGTGCCAGCAGCTTCAGCAGAGATCAGCCCCCGCATTTT
TRBV6-1	TRBJ2-2	NA	NA	CASREGPSGELFF	TGTGCCAGCAGGGAAGGGCCATCCGGGGAGCTGTTTTTT
TRBV12-3/TRBV12-4	TRBJ2-5	TRBD2	few	CASNLGLANEQYF	TGTGCCAGCAATCTTGGACTAGCCAATGAGCAGTACTTC
TRBV20-1	TRBJ1-6	TRBD1	many	CSAIIDRGRASGSPLHF	TGCAGTGCCATTATAGACAGGGGGCGAGCTTCGGGTTCACCCCTCCACTTT
TRBV12-3/TRBV12-4	TRBJ1-2	NA	many	CASRLTGQGNYGYTF	TGTGCCAGCAGATTAACAGGGCAGGGGAACTATGGCTACACCTTC
TRBV7-2	TRBJ2-5	NA	NA	CASSFLSGGGKGEQYF	TGTGCCAGCAGCTTCCTGTCAGGGGGGGGCAAAGGTGAGCAGTACTTC
TRBV4-2	TRBJ2-1	TRBD1	many	CASSPDPGQDNNEQFF	TGTGCCAGCAGCCCAGATCCGGGACAGGATAACAATGAGCAGTTCTTC
TRBV3-1	TRBJ2-1	TRBD1	NA	CASSQNARTGGDEQFF	TGTGCCAGCAGCCAAAACGCCAGGACAGGGGGCGATGAGCAGTTCTTC
TRBV20-1	TRBJ2-1	TRBD2	many	CSARTSGGWYNEQFF	TGCAGTGCAAGGACTAGCGGGGGTTGGTACAATGAGCAGTTCTTC
TRBV20-1	TRBJ2-7	TRBD2	many	CSARGAPGSGGLSSYEQYF	TGCAGTGCTAGAGGCGCCCCGGGGAGCGGGGGGCTAAGCTCCTACGAGCAGTACTTC
TRBV5-1	TRBJ2-7	TRBD2	NA	CASSFRTSGYEQYF	TGTGCCAGCAGCTTCCGGACTAGCGGCTACGAGCAGTACTTC
TRBV20-1	TRBJ1-5	NA	NA	CSARRDTYNQPQHF	TGCAGTGCTCGACGGGACACATACAATCAGCCCCAGCATTTT
TRBV3-1	TRBJ1-2	NA	NA	CASSPNWASNYGYTF	TGTGCCAGCAGCCCAAATTGGGCTTCTAACTATGGCTACACCTTC
TRBV11-1	TRBJ2-3	NA	many	CASSLMLGIADTQYF	TGTGCCAGCAGCTTAATGTTGGGGATTGCGGATACGCAGTATTTT
TRBV27	TRBJ1-2	TRBD1	NA	CASRSAGGAGYGYTF	TGTGCCAGCAGATCCGCAGGGGGCGCGGGCTATGGCTACACCTTC
TRBV20-1	TRBJ1-1	NA	NA	CSARDDLRLGGAITLTEAFF	TGCAGTGCTAGAGATGACTTACGGCTGGGAGGGGCGATAACACTGACTGAAGCTTTCTTT
TRBV7-2	TRBJ2-5	NA	many	CASSLGGAGGKTQYF	TGTGCCAGCAGCTTAGGAGGGGCTGGGGGGAAGACCCAGTACTTC
TRBV27	TRBJ1-6	TRBD1	NA	CASHVQGDNSPLHF	TGTGCCAGTCATGTGCAGGGGGATAATTCACCCCTCCACTTT
TRBV5-1	TRBJ2-7	NA	many	CASSRETAVGEQYF	TGCGCCAGCAGCAGAGAGACAGCGGTAGGGGAGCAGTACTTC
TRBV3-1	TRBJ1-1	NA	NA	CASSQSGSANTEAFF	TGTGCCAGCAGCCAGTCGGGATCTGCGAACACTGAAGCTTTCTTT
TRBV9	TRBJ2-7	NA	many	CASSSGDNTYEQYF	TGTGCCAGCAGCTCAGGGGACAACACCTACGAGCAGTACTTC
TRBV5-1	TRBJ1-4	NA	NA	CASSSDGDQVSEKLFF	TGCGCCAGCAGCTCTGACGGGGACCAGGTCAGCGAAAAACTGTTTTTT
TRBV29-1	TRBJ2-7	TRBD1	many	CSVDTGADYEQYF	TGCAGCGTCGACACAGGGGCCGATTACGAGCAGTACTTC
TRBV6-5	TRBJ1-5	NA	many	CASSSYLGGGNQPQHF	TGTGCCAGCAGCTCCTACCTGGGGGGGGGCAATCAGCCCCAGCATTTT
TRBV7-2	TRBJ1-3	NA	NA	CASSRDLREGNTIYF	TGTGCCAGCAGCCGGGACCTACGAGAAGGAAACACCATATATTTT
TRBV3-1	TRBJ2-4	NA	many	CAAGGAKNIQYF	TGTGCCGCCGGGGGAGCCAAAAACATTCAGTACTTC